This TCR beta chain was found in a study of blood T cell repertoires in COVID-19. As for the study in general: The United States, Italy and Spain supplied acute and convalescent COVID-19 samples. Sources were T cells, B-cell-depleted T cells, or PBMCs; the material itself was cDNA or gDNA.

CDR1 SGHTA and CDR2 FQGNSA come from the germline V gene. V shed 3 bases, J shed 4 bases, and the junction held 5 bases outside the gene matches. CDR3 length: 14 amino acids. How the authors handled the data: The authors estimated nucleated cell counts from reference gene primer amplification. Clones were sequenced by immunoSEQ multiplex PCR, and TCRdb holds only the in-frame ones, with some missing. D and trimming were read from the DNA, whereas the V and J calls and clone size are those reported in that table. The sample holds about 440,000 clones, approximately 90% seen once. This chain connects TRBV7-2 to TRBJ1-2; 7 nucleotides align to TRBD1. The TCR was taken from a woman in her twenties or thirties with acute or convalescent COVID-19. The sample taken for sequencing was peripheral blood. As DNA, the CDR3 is TGTGCCAGCAGCTTTAACAGGGGATCCTATGGCTACACCTTC. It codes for CASSFNRGSYGYTF.